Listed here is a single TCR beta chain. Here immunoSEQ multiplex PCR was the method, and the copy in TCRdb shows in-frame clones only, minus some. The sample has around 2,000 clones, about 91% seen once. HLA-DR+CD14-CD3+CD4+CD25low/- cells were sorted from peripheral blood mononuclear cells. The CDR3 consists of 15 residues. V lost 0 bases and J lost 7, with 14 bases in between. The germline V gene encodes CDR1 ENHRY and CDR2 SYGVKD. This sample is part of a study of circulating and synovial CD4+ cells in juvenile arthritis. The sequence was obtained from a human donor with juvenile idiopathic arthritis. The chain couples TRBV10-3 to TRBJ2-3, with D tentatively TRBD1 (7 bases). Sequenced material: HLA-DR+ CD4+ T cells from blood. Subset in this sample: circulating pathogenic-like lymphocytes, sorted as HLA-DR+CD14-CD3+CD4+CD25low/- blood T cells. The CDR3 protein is CAISESGQGGNTQYF. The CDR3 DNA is TGTGCCATCAGTGAGTCGGGGCAGGGGGGAAATACGCAGTATTTT.